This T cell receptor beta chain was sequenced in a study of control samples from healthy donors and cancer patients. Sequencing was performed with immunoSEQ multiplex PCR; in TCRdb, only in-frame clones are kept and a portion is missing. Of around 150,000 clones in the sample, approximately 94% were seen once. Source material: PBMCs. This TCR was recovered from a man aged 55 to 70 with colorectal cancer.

CDR3 nucleotides: TGTGCCAGCAGCTCGCAGGGAAGCAATCAGCCCCAGCATTTT. This sequence encodes CASSSQGSNQPQHF. The V call is TRBV5-8, the J call TRBJ1-5; perhaps TRBD1 as D (5 bases). V lost 3 bases to trimming and J lost 1 base, with 8 bases between them. This CDR3 has 14 amino acids. Germline CDR1 and CDR2: SGHTS and YDEGEE.